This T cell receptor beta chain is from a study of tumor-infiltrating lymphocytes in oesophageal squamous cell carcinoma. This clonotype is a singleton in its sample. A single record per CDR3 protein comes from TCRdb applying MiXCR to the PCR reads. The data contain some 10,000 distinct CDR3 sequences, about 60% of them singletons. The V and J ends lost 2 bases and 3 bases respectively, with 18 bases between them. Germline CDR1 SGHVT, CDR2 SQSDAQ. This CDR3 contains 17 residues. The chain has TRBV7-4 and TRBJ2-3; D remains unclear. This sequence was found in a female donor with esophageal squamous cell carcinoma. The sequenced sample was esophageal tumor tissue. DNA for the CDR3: TGTGCCAGCAGCTTATCCCCAAAGGCGGTTAGGACAGATACGCAGTATTTT. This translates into CASSLSPKAVRTDTQYF.